The 3 T cell receptor beta chains given below trace back to one sample, sequenced in a study of T cell responses to AZD1222 COVID-19 vaccine. The protocol was immunoSEQ multiplex PCR, while the TCRdb copy is restricted to in-frame clones and leaves out a portion. In the table there are around 180,000 clones, approximately 86% of which are singletons. Here the sequenced sample was peripheral blood, taken on day 0 of AZD1222 vaccination. These receptor sequences come from an adult in good health.

This clone was detected only once. The rearrangement uses TRBV7-9 and TRBJ1-5; no clear D gene. Germline-derived CDR1 and CDR2 are SEHNR and FQNEAQ (reference sequence). Trimming left V 2 bases short and J 2 bases short, with 10 bases between. The CDR3 is made up of 15 amino acids. The CDR3 DNA reads as TGTGCCAGCAGCTTATATACAGAGGGCAATCAGCCCCAGCATTTT. This encodes CASSLYTEGNQPQHF.

The V and J genes are TRBV5-4 and TRBJ2-1, with TRBD1 matching 7 bases. The CDR3 extends over 14 amino acids. The germline CDR1 and CDR2 sequences are SGHNT and YYREEE (reference sequence). The J segment lost 6 bases and the V segment lost 2 bases, leaving 5 bases of the junction unmatched. CDR3 in DNA: TGTGCCAGCAGCTTACAACAGGGGAGCAATGAGCAGTTCTTC. This encodes CASSLQQGSNEQFF.

Of note for this clone: Other DNA sequences from this sample encode an identical CDR3 as well. The chain uses TRBV9 and TRBJ2-7; TRBD1 is a possible D gene (6 bases). Germline V gives CDR1 SGDLS, CDR2 YYNGEE. This CDR3 comprises 15 residues. With 0 bases removed from V and 4 bases from J, the gap between germline ends came to 14 bases. This CDR3 reads CASSVGADSVYEQYF. In nucleotides, the CDR3 is TGTGCCAGCAGCGTAGGGGCGGACAGTGTGTACGAGCAGTACTTC.